Sequencing of this TCR beta chain was carried out in a study of cytomegalovirus exposure and HLA in healthy donors. Whole-study context: The same platform was used for the 95 to 150 validation repertoires and the roughly 600 first-cohort repertoires, a later analysis reported. Study-wide findings and caveats: Listed as cytomegalovirus-associated were 150 or so TCR beta chains.

V lost 4 bases to trimming and J lost 4 bases; unmatched junction nucleotides: 1. The germline gives CDR1 MNHEY, CDR2 SMNVEV (reference sequence). The CDR3 extends over 13 amino acids. Sequenced by immunoSEQ multiplex PCR; TCRdb stores in-frame clones only, minus some. The data show approximately 160,000 clones, with 95% to 97% seen just once and about 0.94% held by the top ten. To note about this clone: No antigen is known for it.

The sequence derives from a woman under 30 in good health and CMV-seronegative. The material sequenced was PBMCs. The chain carries TRBV27 and TRBJ2-1; 7 positions agree with TRBD2. The CDR3 spells CASSWEGYNEQFF. CDR3 nucleotides: TGTGCCAGCAGTTGGGAGGGGTACAATGAGCAGTTCTTC.